The source of this TCR beta chain is a study of CD8+ T cells in alopecia areata. Across the study: Treated individuals took tofacitinib by mouth, 5 to 10 mg twice daily. Whole-study findings and limits: Numerous clones, expanded in lesions, remained in scalp and blood during tofacitinib.

Trimming left V 4 bases short and J 0 bases short, with 7 bases between. CDR1 and CDR2 (germline): SNHLY, FYNNEI. This CDR3 has 13 residues. Notes on this clone: Its antigen remains unidentified.

In each case, RNA was isolated and then reverse transcribed into cDNA as the sequencing template. The repertoire was sequenced with immunoSEQ multiplex PCR; TCRdb's copy has only in-frame clones and lacks some. The data contain some 200,000 clones, roughly 56% of them seen just once; the ten biggest clones take up more than 1.5%. Treatment reported: oral pan-JAK inhibitor, 5-10 mg twice daily. Separation by sorting yielded CD4+ and CD8+ T cells from PBMCs. The rearrangement uses TRBV2 and TRBJ2-7; D is possibly TRBD1 (6 bases). The sequence was collected from a human donor with alopecia areata. The sample in question was CD4+ T cells sorted from blood, obtained at week 4, from a patient treated with tofacitinib. DNA of the CDR3: TGTGCCAGCAGTGGGGACACCTCCTACGAGCAGTACTTC. Protein product: CASSGDTSYEQYF.